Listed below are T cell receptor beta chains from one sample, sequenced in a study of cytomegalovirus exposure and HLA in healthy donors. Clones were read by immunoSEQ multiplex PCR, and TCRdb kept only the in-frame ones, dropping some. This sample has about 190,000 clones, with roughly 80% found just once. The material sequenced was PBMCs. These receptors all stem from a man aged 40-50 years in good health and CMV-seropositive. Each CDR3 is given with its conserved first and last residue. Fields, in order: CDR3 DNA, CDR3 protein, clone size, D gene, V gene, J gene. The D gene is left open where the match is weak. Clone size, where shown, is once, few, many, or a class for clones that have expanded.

DNA: TGCGCCAGCCCCCTAGGGACCGCGGGAAAAAACATTCAGTACTTC
CDR3: CASPLGTAGKNIQYF
size: .
D: .
V: TRBV23-1
J: TRBJ2-4

DNA: TGTGCCAGCAGCTGGGACTCCAGCTCCTACAATGAGCAGTTCTTC
CDR3: CASSWDSSSYNEQFF
size: few
D: .
V: TRBV27
J: TRBJ2-1

DNA: TGTGCCTGGAGTGTAGGGCTAGCGTCCCACAATGAGCAGTTCTTC
CDR3: CAWSVGLASHNEQFF
size: .
D: .
V: TRBV30
J: TRBJ2-1

DNA: TGTGCCAGCAGTCAAGGACAGTTTATAGTGTCCAACACTGAAGCTTTCTTT
CDR3: CASSQGQFIVSNTEAFF
size: .
D: .
V: TRBV6-1
J: TRBJ1-1

DNA: TGTGCCAGCAGGATCTCACAGGGGTTCGGCTATGGCTACACCTTC
CDR3: CASRISQGFGYGYTF
size: .
D: TRBD1
V: TRBV6-1
J: TRBJ1-2

DNA: TGCGCCAGCACCATGACGGGGGGGAACACTGAAGCTTTCTTT
CDR3: CASTMTGGNTEAFF
size: .
D: .
V: TRBV5-1
J: TRBJ1-1

DNA: TGCGCCAGCAGCCAAGAAGGAACAGGGGGCACAGATACGCAGTATTTT
CDR3: CASSQEGTGGTDTQYF
size: .
D: TRBD1
V: TRBV4-3
J: TRBJ2-3

DNA: TGTGCCACAACGGACAGGGGGCGATATCAGCCCCAGCATTTT
CDR3: CATTDRGRYQPQHF
size: .
D: TRBD1
V: TRBV28
J: TRBJ1-5

DNA: TGTGCCAGCAGCTTTCGACTAGCGGGAGGGATCGGGGAGCTGTTTTTT
CDR3: CASSFRLAGGIGELFF
size: once
D: TRBD2
V: TRBV7-2
J: TRBJ2-2

DNA: TGTGCCAGCTCACCACCGGGACAGGGGAACACTGAAGCTTTCTTT
CDR3: CASSPPGQGNTEAFF
size: .
D: TRBD1
V: TRBV18
J: TRBJ1-1

DNA: TGTGCCAGCAGCCAGGGACAGGGGGCGGTCGGGGAGCTGTTTTTT
CDR3: CASSQGQGAVGELFF
size: .
D: TRBD1
V: TRBV4-2
J: TRBJ2-2

DNA: TGTGCCAGCATCTTGGGACAGGGGGCTGAGCAGTTCTTC
CDR3: CASILGQGAEQFF
size: .
D: TRBD1
V: TRBV7-9
J: TRBJ2-1

DNA: TGTGCCAGCAGCTTAGTTGGACTTACAGATACGCAGTATTTT
CDR3: CASSLVGLTDTQYF
size: .
D: .
V: TRBV13
J: TRBJ2-3

DNA: TGCGCCAGCAGCCCCAGACTAGCGGGGATATACAATGAGCAGTTCTTC
CDR3: CASSPRLAGIYNEQFF
size: few
D: TRBD2
V: TRBV5-1
J: TRBJ2-1

DNA: TGTGCCAGCAGCATAACAGGAGTGAGCACTGAAGCTTTCTTT
CDR3: CASSITGVSTEAFF
size: .
D: .
V: TRBV5-5
J: TRBJ1-1

DNA: TGTGCCAGCAGTGAATCCGGGTATAGCAATCAGCCCCAGCATTTT
CDR3: CASSESGYSNQPQHF
size: few
D: .
V: TRBV6-1
J: TRBJ1-5

DNA: TGTGCCAGCCAGGGGGCCCCGTATAGCAATCAGCCCCAGCATTTT
CDR3: CASQGAPYSNQPQHF
size: once
D: TRBD1
V: TRBV7-9
J: TRBJ1-5

DNA: TGTGCCAGCAGCCTATTAGCGGACCCTAGCACAGATACGCAGTATTTT
CDR3: CASSLLADPSTDTQYF
size: .
D: .
V: TRBV13
J: TRBJ2-3

DNA: TGTGCCAGCAGCTTAGGACTAGCGGGATTCGGAGAGACCCAGTACTTC
CDR3: CASSLGLAGFGETQYF
size: .
D: TRBD2
V: TRBV7-3
J: TRBJ2-5

DNA: TGTGCCACCAGCAGCCGACAGGGGTCCCCTTCAAAAGAGACCCAGTACTTC
CDR3: CATSSRQGSPSKETQYF
size: .
D: TRBD1
V: TRBV15
J: TRBJ2-5

DNA: TGTGCCAGCAGTACCCGACAGACGAACACTGAAGCTTTCTTT
CDR3: CASSTRQTNTEAFF
size: .
D: .
V: TRBV2
J: TRBJ1-1

DNA: TGTGCCAGCAGTGAGGGACAGTATAATTCACCCCTCCACTTT
CDR3: CASSEGQYNSPLHF
size: .
D: TRBD1
V: TRBV6-5
J: TRBJ1-6

DNA: TGTGCCAGCAGCTTATACCGGGACAGGGGGTACGAGCAGTACTTC
CDR3: CASSLYRDRGYEQYF
size: .
D: TRBD1
V: TRBV7-2
J: TRBJ2-7

DNA: TGTGCCAGCACTCCGAGCAGGGGAACCACAGATACGCAGTATTTT
CDR3: CASTPSRGTTDTQYF
size: .
D: .
V: TRBV6-5
J: TRBJ2-3

DNA: TGTGCCAGCAGCTTCGGGGGAGGGTCCTACGAGCAGTACTTC
CDR3: CASSFGGGSYEQYF
size: few
D: TRBD2
V: TRBV2
J: TRBJ2-7

DNA: TGTGCCAGCAGCCAAGGACGGGCTAGCGGGAGATTTAGCACAGATACGCAGTATTTT
CDR3: CASSQGRASGRFSTDTQYF
size: .
D: TRBD2
V: TRBV4-2
J: TRBJ2-3

DNA: TGTGCCAGCAGCGCCCCGAACAGGGGGAACACTGAAGCTTTCTTT
CDR3: CASSAPNRGNTEAFF
size: .
D: TRBD1
V: TRBV28
J: TRBJ1-1

DNA: TGTGCCAGCAGTTACGGGGTTAGCGGGGGACAAGAGACCCAGTACTTC
CDR3: CASSYGVSGGQETQYF
size: few
D: TRBD2
V: TRBV6-5
J: TRBJ2-5

DNA: TGTGCCAGCTCACCACGGGCACGAGACAGGGGGAGCACTGAAGCTTTCTTT
CDR3: CASSPRARDRGSTEAFF
size: .
D: TRBD1
V: TRBV18
J: TRBJ1-1

DNA: TGTGCCAGCAGTCCACGGACTAGCGGGAGAAATGAGCAGTTCTTC
CDR3: CASSPRTSGRNEQFF
size: .
D: TRBD2
V: TRBV27
J: TRBJ2-1

DNA: TGTGCCTGGAGTGTTGGGACAGACCAAGAGACCCAGTACTTC
CDR3: CAWSVGTDQETQYF
size: .
D: TRBD1
V: TRBV30
J: TRBJ2-5

DNA: TGCGCCAGCAGTCCGTGGACTAGCGGGGAGATTGAGCAGTACTTC
CDR3: CASSPWTSGEIEQYF
size: .
D: TRBD2
V: TRBV23-1
J: TRBJ2-7

DNA: TGCGCCAGCAGCCAAGAAGGCGGGTCCTATGGCTACACCTTC
CDR3: CASSQEGGSYGYTF
size: .
D: .
V: TRBV4-3
J: TRBJ1-2

DNA: TGCAGCGTCCCCGCGGGGGCTCGCGAACACCGGGGAGCTGTTTTT
CDR3: CSVPAGAREHRGAVF
size: .
D: .
V: TRBV29-1
J: TRBJ2-2

DNA: TGTGCCAGCAGTTCACAGGCAACCTACCATGGAAACACCATATATTTT
CDR3: CASSSQATYHGNTIYF
size: .
D: .
V: TRBV28
J: TRBJ1-3

DNA: TGTGCCAGCAGCGAAGAGGGGGGGCTAGCGGGAGTCGAGTACTTC
CDR3: CASSEEGGLAGVEYF
size: few
D: TRBD2
V: TRBV5-6
J: TRBJ2-7

DNA: TGTGCCAGCAGTTACTCTCCAGGGGGCTACGAGCAGTACTTC
CDR3: CASSYSPGGYEQYF
size: .
D: TRBD1
V: TRBV6-6
J: TRBJ2-7

DNA: TGTGCCAGCAGCTTCCGGACAGGAATCACAGATACGCAGTATTTT
CDR3: CASSFRTGITDTQYF
size: .
D: TRBD1
V: TRBV7-9
J: TRBJ2-3

DNA: TGTGCCAGCAGTCCCTGGGACAGGTCCATAGATACGCAGTATTTT
CDR3: CASSPWDRSIDTQYF
size: .
D: TRBD1
V: TRBV28
J: TRBJ2-3

DNA: TGTGCCAGCAGTTACAGGGGATACAATGAGCAGTTCTTC
CDR3: CASSYRGYNEQFF
size: .
D: .
V: TRBV6-5
J: TRBJ2-1

DNA: TGCGCCAGCAGCCAAACACGGGTATCCTACGAGCAGTACTTC
CDR3: CASSQTRVSYEQYF
size: .
D: .
V: TRBV4-1
J: TRBJ2-7

DNA: TGTGCCTGGAATTCAGGGGGTAATCAGCCCCAGCATTTT
CDR3: CAWNSGGNQPQHF
size: .
D: TRBD1
V: TRBV30
J: TRBJ1-5

DNA: TGTGCCAGCAGCTTACAAGCGGGGACGTACCAAGAGACCCAGTACTTC
CDR3: CASSLQAGTYQETQYF
size: .
D: TRBD2
V: TRBV7-2
J: TRBJ2-5

DNA: TGTGCCAGCAGCTTAAGGGCCGGAAGACCGCATACCACAGATACGCAGTATTTT
CDR3: CASSLRAGRPHTTDTQYF
size: .
D: .
V: TRBV7-3
J: TRBJ2-3

DNA: TGTGCCAGCAGTTTAATTGACAGGGCGAAGGGAAACACCATATATTTT
CDR3: CASSLIDRAKGNTIYF
size: .
D: TRBD1
V: TRBV28
J: TRBJ1-3

DNA: TGTGCCAGCAGTCCTCCGCGGCCCACCGGGACAGACTTCCGAGAGACCCAGTACTTC
CDR3: CASSPPRPTGTDFRETQYF
size: .
D: TRBD1
V: TRBV28
J: TRBJ2-5

DNA: TGTGCCAGCAGCGAGACAGAGAACACTGAAGCTTTCTTT
CDR3: CASSETENTEAFF
size: .
D: .
V: TRBV6-4
J: TRBJ1-1

DNA: TGTGCCAGCAGGGCGCAAGCGGGAGGGCCTGGGGAGCAGTACTTC
CDR3: CASRAQAGGPGEQYF
size: once
D: TRBD2
V: TRBV6-1
J: TRBJ2-7